The rows below give T cell receptor beta chains drawn from one sample of a study of blood T cell repertoires in COVID-19. TCRdb keeps only in-frame clones here, not all; method: immunoSEQ multiplex PCR. The data contain around 59,000 clones, 70% to 85% of them singletons. The sample taken for sequencing was peripheral blood. The receptors derive from a man older than 75 with acute or convalescent COVID-19. Each CDR3 is given with its conserved first and last residue. Each record gives: V gene, D gene, J gene, clone size, CDR3 protein, CDR3 DNA. The D gene is left open where the match is weak. Part of the rows lack a size; the others show once, few, many or a class for expanded clones.

TRBV5-1	NA	TRBJ2-2	NA	CASTPDPVTGELFF	TGCGCCAGCACCCCCGATCCGGTCACCGGGGAGCTGTTTTTT
TRBV4-2	NA	TRBJ1-1	few	CASSQEASGTEAFF	TGTGCCAGCAGCCAGGAGGCTTCGGGCACTGAAGCTTTCTTT
TRBV5-4	NA	TRBJ1-1	NA	CASSLGGGRNTEAFF	TGTGCCAGCAGCTTGGGGGGAGGTAGGAACACTGAAGCTTTCTTT
TRBV5-5	NA	TRBJ1-2	NA	CASSGLTGYYGYTF	TGTGCCAGCAGCGGTTTAACAGGGTACTATGGCTACACCTTC
TRBV4-1	NA	TRBJ2-6	NA	CASSQGLMTPLASGANVLTF	TGCGCCAGCAGCCAAGGCCTGATGACTCCTTTAGCCTCTGGGGCCAACGTCCTGACTTTC
TRBV19	TRBD2	TRBJ2-3	NA	CASSISPSGASTDTQYF	TGTGCCAGTAGTATCAGCCCTAGCGGAGCTAGCACAGATACGCAGTATTTT
TRBV3-1/TRBV3-2	NA	TRBJ1-2	NA	CASRSTGFSYGYTF	TGTGCCAGCAGGAGTACAGGGTTTAGTTATGGCTACACCTTC
TRBV5-5	TRBD2	TRBJ2-3	NA	CASSLYGTSGTDTQYF	TGTGCCAGCAGCTTGTATGGGACTAGCGGCACAGATACGCAGTATTTT
TRBV27	NA	TRBJ1-2	NA	CASSPQGFSWGYTF	TGTGCCAGCAGTCCACAGGGCTTCTCTTGGGGCTACACCTTC
TRBV19	TRBD1	TRBJ2-2	NA	CASSILVGTGLRTGELFF	TGTGCCAGTAGTATCCTTGTTGGGACAGGGCTTAGGACCGGGGAGCTGTTTTTT
TRBV7-2	NA	TRBJ2-1	NA	CASSLTFQRDEQFF	TGTGCCAGCAGCCTCACATTCCAGAGGGATGAGCAGTTCTTC
TRBV9	TRBD1	TRBJ1-6	NA	CASSVGRTGSSPLHF	TGTGCCAGCAGCGTAGGTCGGACAGGGTCATCACCCCTCCACTTT
TRBV7-2	TRBD1	TRBJ1-1	NA	CASSLWGQGATEAFF	TGTGCCAGCAGCTTATGGGGGCAGGGGGCGACTGAAGCTTTCTTT
TRBV12-3/TRBV12-4	NA	TRBJ1-1	once	CASRIGGSEAFF	TGTGCCAGCAGGATAGGAGGGTCTGAAGCTTTCTTT
TRBV13	NA	TRBJ2-7	NA	CASSDQGRSYEQYF	TGTGCCAGCAGCGACCAGGGCAGGAGCTACGAGCAGTACTTC
TRBV7-8	TRBD1	TRBJ1-4	NA	CASSDRVATNEKLFF	TGTGCCAGCAGTGACAGGGTGGCAACTAATGAAAAACTGTTTTTT
TRBV2	NA	TRBJ1-2	NA	CASSFTGNGYGYTF	TGTGCCAGCAGTTTTACAGGGAACGGCTATGGCTACACCTTC
TRBV6-6	NA	TRBJ2-2	NA	CASSRRGARGARVTGELFF	TGTGCCAGCAGTCGCCGGGGGGCGAGGGGAGCCAGGGTCACCGGGGAGCTGTTTTTT
TRBV2	NA	TRBJ2-7	NA	CASSVQGYEQYF	TGTGCCAGCAGTGTACAGGGCTACGAGCAGTACTTC
TRBV7-2	NA	TRBJ2-5	NA	CASSLARPRGAGTQYF	TGTGCCAGCAGCTTAGCTCGCCCTCGGGGTGCGGGGACCCAGTACTTC
TRBV5-1	TRBD1	TRBJ2-5	NA	CASSLTTGGDTQYF	TGCGCCAGCAGCTTGACTACAGGGGGAGATACCCAGTACTTC
TRBV15	TRBD1	TRBJ1-3	NA	CATSSGTGFLAGNTIYF	TGTGCCACCAGCAGCGGGACAGGGTTTTTAGCTGGAAACACCATATATTTT
TRBV6-4	TRBD2	TRBJ2-1	few	CASRLLAVYNEQFF	TGTGCCAGCAGGCTTCTAGCGGTTTACAATGAGCAGTTCTTC
TRBV2	TRBD2	TRBJ2-7	few	CASSDRLAREQYF	TGTGCCAGCAGTGACCGACTAGCCAGGGAGCAGTACTTC
TRBV28	NA	TRBJ1-5	NA	CASSLEQGSSNQPQHF	TGTGCCAGCAGTTTGGAACAGGGATCTAGCAATCAGCCCCAGCATTTT
TRBV29-1	NA	TRBJ2-7	NA	CSVRENYEQYF	TGCAGCGTTCGGGAAAACTACGAGCAGTACTTC
TRBV25-1	TRBD2	TRBJ2-1	once	CASSDTSGSGPNEQFF	TGTGCCAGCAGTGATACTAGCGGGAGTGGCCCCAATGAGCAGTTCTTC
TRBV29-1	NA	TRBJ1-5	NA	CSVVQDGDQPQHF	TGCAGCGTTGTACAGGATGGTGATCAGCCCCAGCATTTT
TRBV7-2	NA	TRBJ2-3	NA	CASSFRSVDTQYF	TGTGCCAGCAGCTTCCGGTCGGTAGATACGCAGTATTTT
TRBV18	NA	TRBJ2-1	once	CASSLRATTVNEQFF	TGTGCCAGCTCTCTCCGCGCCACCACAGTGAATGAGCAGTTCTTC
TRBV9	NA	TRBJ2-7	NA	CASSVTPDLYSYEQYF	TGTGCCAGCAGCGTAACCCCGGACTTATACTCCTACGAGCAGTACTTC
TRBV5-1	TRBD1	TRBJ2-7	NA	CASSDRTGQSYEQYF	TGCGCCAGCAGCGATAGGACAGGGCAATCCTACGAGCAGTACTTC
TRBV5-1	NA	TRBJ2-2	NA	CASSLRGGTSHTGELFF	TGCGCCAGCAGCTTGCGAGGGGGAACGTCGCACACCGGGGAGCTGTTTTTT